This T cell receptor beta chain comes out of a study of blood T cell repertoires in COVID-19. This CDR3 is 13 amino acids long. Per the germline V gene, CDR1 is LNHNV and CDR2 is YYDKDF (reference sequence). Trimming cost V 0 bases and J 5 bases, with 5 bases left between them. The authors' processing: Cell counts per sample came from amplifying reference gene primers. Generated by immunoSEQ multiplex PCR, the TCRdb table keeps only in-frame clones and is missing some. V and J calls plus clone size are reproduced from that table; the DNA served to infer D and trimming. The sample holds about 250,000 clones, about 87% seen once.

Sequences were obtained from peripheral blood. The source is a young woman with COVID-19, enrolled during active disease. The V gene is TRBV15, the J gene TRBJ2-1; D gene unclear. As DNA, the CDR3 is TGTGCCACCAGCAGAGATTTAAACAATGAGCAGTTCTTC. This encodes CATSRDLNNEQFF.